This is a list of T cell receptor beta chains from one sample in a study of blood T cell repertoires in COVID-19. The data were produced by immunoSEQ multiplex PCR, yet TCRdb's version contains in-frame clones alone and is incomplete. The table lists about 200,000 clones, about nine tenths of them singletons, with around 2.2% in the top ten. The sequencing sample was made of peripheral blood. These TCRs come from a man aged 25-40 years who had recovered from COVID-19. The CDR3 runs from the conserved cysteine through the conserved F or W. Fields, in order: J gene, V gene, clone size, D gene, CDR3 DNA, CDR3 protein. A D gene is named only where the DNA matches it firmly. Size values are once, few and many counts, or a class for expanded clones, and some rows have none.

TRBJ1-5 | TRBV11-2 | . | . | TGTGCCACCCTATCCGGACATCTCAATCAGCCCCAGCATTTT | CATLSGHLNQPQHF
TRBJ2-7 | TRBV5-4 | . | TRBD1 | TGTGCCAGCAGCCCCTCGGGACAGGTTACCTACGAGCAGTACTTC | CASSPSGQVTYEQYF
TRBJ1-2 | TRBV12-5 | once | . | TGTGCTAGTGGTTTTGCCCCCGCGGAGGGATCTAACTATGGCTACACCTTC | CASGFAPAEGSNYGYTF
TRBJ1-2 | TRBV9 | . | . | TGTGCCAGCAGCGTAGCACCCGACAGGCCCCTATATGGCTACACCTTC | CASSVAPDRPLYGYTF
TRBJ2-1 | TRBV7-2 | . | TRBD2 | TGTGCCAGCAGCTTATCGTCCGGGACTAGCGGCTTAAATGAGCAGTTCTTC | CASSLSSGTSGLNEQFF
TRBJ1-2 | TRBV10-2 | . | . | TGCGCCAGCAGTGGTCTAGGGGGTGGCTACACCTTC | CASSGLGGGYTF
TRBJ1-4 | TRBV5-4 | . | . | TGTGCCAGCAGCTCCCGGGCCAGGGATAATGAAAAACTGTTTTTT | CASSSRARDNEKLFF
TRBJ2-3 | TRBV10-1 | . | TRBD1 | TGCGCCAGCAGCTACTTGCGGGACAGGGGGCTGGATACGCAGTATTTT | CASSYLRDRGLDTQYF
TRBJ1-4 | TRBV5-4 | . | . | TGTGCCAGCAGCTTGGACATCACCGGGTCCCGTCATGAAAAACTGTTTTTT | CASSLDITGSRHEKLFF
TRBJ1-5 | TRBV11-2 | . | . | TGTGCCAGCAGCTTAGAGTCCGGGACACACCCTCAGCCCCAGCATTTT | CASSLESGTHPQPQHF
TRBJ2-1 | TRBV7-2 | few | TRBD2 | TGTGCCAGCAGCTTAGCCGGACCGATGCGGCGGGGGAGTGAGCAGTTCTTC | CASSLAGPMRRGSEQFF
TRBJ1-2 | TRBV2 | . | . | TGTGCCACTACAGGGTCCTATGGCTACACCTTC | CATTGSYGYTF
TRBJ2-7 | TRBV5-5 | . | . | TGTGCCAGCAGCTTGGAGCCAGGGGCCTACGAGCAGTACTTC | CASSLEPGAYEQYF
TRBJ2-7 | TRBV5-4 | . | . | TGTGCCAGCAGCTTCGGGGGGCGCAGGGAGTACGAGCAGTACTTC | CASSFGGRREYEQYF
TRBJ2-3 | TRBV28 | . | . | TGTGCCAGCAGTTTCAATACGCAGTATTTT | CASSFNTQYF
TRBJ1-1 | TRBV5-1 | few | . | TGCGCCAGCTCTTCTCGGATAAGGAGGCCCCCGAACACTGAAGCTTTCTTT | CASSSRIRRPPNTEAFF
TRBJ1-2 | TRBV5-5 | . | . | TGTGCCAGCAGCTTGCGTGGCCCCAACTACACCTTC | CASSLRGPNYTF
TRBJ2-7 | TRBV12-3/TRBV12-4 | . | . | TGTGCCAGCAGTAAACTCGCCGATTCCGAGCAGTACTTC | CASSKLADSEQYF
TRBJ2-7 | TRBV27 | . | TRBD1 | TGTGCCAGCAGTTCCCCGCAGGGGGAAGTGGTGAGAGAGCAGTACTTC | CASSSPQGEVVREQYF
TRBJ2-5 | TRBV10-2 | . | TRBD1 | TGCGCCAGCAGTGGGGGCAGGGGGACGGAGACCCAGTACTTC | CASSGGRGTETQYF
TRBJ1-1 | TRBV11-2 | . | . | TGTGCCAGCAGCTTAAGGGATGGCAGGGGCACTGAAGCTTTCTTT | CASSLRDGRGTEAFF
TRBJ2-1 | TRBV9 | . | . | TGTGCCAGCAGCCGGGACTTCTACAATGAGCAGTTCTTC | CASSRDFYNEQFF
TRBJ2-7 | TRBV2 | . | TRBD1 | TGTGCCAGCACCCGTTACCGGGACAGGGTCGGGTACGAGCAGTACTTC | CASTRYRDRVGYEQYF
TRBJ1-3 | TRBV5-1 | . | TRBD1 | TGCGCCAGCAGCTTTACACCGACAGGGACCTCTGGAAACACCATATATTTT | CASSFTPTGTSGNTIYF
TRBJ1-3 | TRBV6-6 | . | . | TGTGCCAGCAGCCAACTGGGAAACACCATATATTTT | CASSQLGNTIYF
TRBJ2-2 | TRBV29-1 | . | . | TGCAGCGCTCTAGGACAGACCAAGAACACCGGGGAGCTGTTTTTT | CSALGQTKNTGELFF
TRBJ2-1 | TRBV9 | few | . | TGTGCCAGCAGCGCAAACTCGGGCAATGAGCAGTTCTTC | CASSANSGNEQFF
TRBJ2-6 | TRBV4-2 | . | TRBD1 | TGTGCCAGCAGCCAACGGACAGGTGCATGGGCCAACGTCCTGACTTTC | CASSQRTGAWANVLTF
TRBJ2-7 | TRBV13 | . | TRBD1 | TGTGCCAGCAGACGACAGGGCTACGAGCAGTACTTC | CASRRQGYEQYF
TRBJ1-5 | TRBV10-2 | . | TRBD1 | TGCGCCAGCAGTGAGTCCAAAGGACAGGGTCAGCCCCAGCATTTT | CASSESKGQGQPQHF
TRBJ2-3 | TRBV4-1 | few | TRBD2 | TGCGCCAGCAGCCCGTGGGGACTAGTTGCCACAGATACGCAGTATTTT | CASSPWGLVATDTQYF
TRBJ1-6 | TRBV7-9 | . | TRBD1 | TGTGCCAGCGCCCCGGGACAGGAAGGTTCACCCCTCCACTTT | CASAPGQEGSPLHF
TRBJ2-3 | TRBV14 | many | TRBD2 | TGTGCCAGCAGCCAAACTAGCGGGGGCACAGATACGCAGTATTTT | CASSQTSGGTDTQYF
TRBJ2-3 | TRBV5-4 | . | TRBD2 | TGTGCCAGCAGCACTCCCGGGGGGGGCAGAAATACGCAGTATTTT | CASSTPGGGRNTQYF
TRBJ2-1 | TRBV9 | . | . | TGTGCCAGCAGCGTAAACAGCCACAATGAGCAGTTCTTC | CASSVNSHNEQFF
TRBJ1-4 | TRBV7-8 | few | TRBD1 | TGTGCCAGCAGCTTGTATTGGACAGGACGGAATGTAAAACTGTTTTTT | CASSLYWTGRNVKLFF
TRBJ1-2 | TRBV2 | . | . | TGTGCCAGCAGCCTCGAAGGGGTGGATGGCTACACCTTC | CASSLEGVDGYTF